This TCR beta chain originates from a study of CD8 T cells in Susac syndrome. The RNA input was roughly 0.5 to 1 ug, and it was reverse transcribed with random hexamers. Multiplex PCR with immunoSEQ amplified the TCR beta CDR3 across 54 Vbeta and 13 Jbeta. TCRdb reprocessed the immunoSEQ multiplex PCR reads via MiXCR and lists one record per CDR3 protein. The profile covers roughly 300,000 distinct CDR3 sequences, with about 88% appearing a single time and approximately 0.12% taken by the ten largest. Germline CDR1 and CDR2: ENHRY and SYGVKD. The germline V and J ends were trimmed by 3 bases and 3 bases, with 9 bases remaining between them. The CDR3 is 14 amino acids.

This TCR was sampled from a human donor with multiple sclerosis. Sequenced input: CD8+ T cells from PBMCs. The rearrangement uses TRBV10-3 and TRBJ1-5, with D possibly being TRBD1 (5 bases). CDR3 sequence reads: CAISEGANNQPQHF. CDR3 bases: TGTGCCATCAGTGAAGGGGCGAACAATCAGCCCCAGCATTTT.